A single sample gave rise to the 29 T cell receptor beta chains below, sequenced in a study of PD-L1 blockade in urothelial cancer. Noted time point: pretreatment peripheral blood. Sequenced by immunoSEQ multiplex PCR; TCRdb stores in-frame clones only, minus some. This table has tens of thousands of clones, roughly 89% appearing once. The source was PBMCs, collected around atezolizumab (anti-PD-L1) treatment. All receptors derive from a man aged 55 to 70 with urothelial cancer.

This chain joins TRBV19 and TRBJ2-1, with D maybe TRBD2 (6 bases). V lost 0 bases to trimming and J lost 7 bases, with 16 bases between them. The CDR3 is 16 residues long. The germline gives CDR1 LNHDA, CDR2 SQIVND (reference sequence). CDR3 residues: CASSIEWAAGKNEQFF. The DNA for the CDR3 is TGTGCCAGTAGTATAGAATGGGCCGCGGGGAAAAATGAGCAGTTCTTC.

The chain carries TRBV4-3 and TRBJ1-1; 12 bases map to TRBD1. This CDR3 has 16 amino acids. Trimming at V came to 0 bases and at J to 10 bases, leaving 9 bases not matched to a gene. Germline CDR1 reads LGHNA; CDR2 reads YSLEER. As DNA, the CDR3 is TGCGCCAGCAGCCAAGATCCCGGGACAGGGGGCGCGGGAGCTTTCTTT. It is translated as CASSQDPGTGGAGAFF.

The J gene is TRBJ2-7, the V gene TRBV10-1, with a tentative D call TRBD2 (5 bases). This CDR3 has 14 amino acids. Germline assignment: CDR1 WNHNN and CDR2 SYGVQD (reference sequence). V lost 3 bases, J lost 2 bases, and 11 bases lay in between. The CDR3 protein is CASSEGGLAYEQYF. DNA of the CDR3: TGCGCCAGCAGTGAAGGCGGACTTGCCTACGAGCAGTACTTC.

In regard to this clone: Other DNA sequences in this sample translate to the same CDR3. CDR3 residues: CASSQGLAGVEQFF. DNA for the CDR3: TGTGCCAGCAGCCAAGGCCTAGCGGGAGTTGAGCAGTTCTTC. The chain employs TRBV4-2 and TRBJ2-1, with 10 nucleotides matching TRBD2. Per germline, CDR1 LGHNA and CDR2 YNFKEQ. V lost 1 base to trimming and J lost 9 bases; unmatched junction nucleotides: 3. The CDR3 covers 14 residues.

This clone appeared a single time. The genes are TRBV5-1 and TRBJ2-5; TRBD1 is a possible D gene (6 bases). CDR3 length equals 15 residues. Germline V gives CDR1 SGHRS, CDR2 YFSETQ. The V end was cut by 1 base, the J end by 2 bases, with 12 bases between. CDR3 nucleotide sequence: TGCGCCAGCAGCTTGCTGGGGACATCGCAAGAGACCCAGTACTTC. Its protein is CASSLLGTSQETQYF.

The CDR3 here is CASSYQLDRSNEKLFF. CDR3 coding DNA: TGTGCCAGCAGTTACCAACTCGACAGAAGTAATGAAAAACTGTTTTTT. The V and J genes are TRBV6-5 and TRBJ1-4, with D possibly matching TRBD1 (5 bases). Deletions cut 2 bases from V and 4 bases from J, with 14 bases between. This CDR3 region has 16 residues. Germline V CDR1 and CDR2: MNHEY, SVGAGI.

CDR3 region: CASSPGLAGDGEQFF. The CDR3 DNA is TGTGCCAGCTCACCGGGACTAGCGGGAGACGGTGAGCAGTTCTTC. The chain combines TRBV18 with TRBJ2-1, with 14 bases aligning to TRBD2. The germline V gene has CDR1 KGHSH and CDR2 LQKENI. This CDR3 contains 15 residues. The V and J ends lost 3 bases and 9 bases, in that order; junction bases with no gene match: 4.

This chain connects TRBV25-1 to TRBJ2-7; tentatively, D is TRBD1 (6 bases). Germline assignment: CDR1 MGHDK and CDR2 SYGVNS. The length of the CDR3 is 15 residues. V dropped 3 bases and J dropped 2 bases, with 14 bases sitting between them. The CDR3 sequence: CASSDLQGGTYEQYF. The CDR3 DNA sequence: TGTGCCAGCAGTGACTTACAGGGTGGGACCTACGAGCAGTACTTC.

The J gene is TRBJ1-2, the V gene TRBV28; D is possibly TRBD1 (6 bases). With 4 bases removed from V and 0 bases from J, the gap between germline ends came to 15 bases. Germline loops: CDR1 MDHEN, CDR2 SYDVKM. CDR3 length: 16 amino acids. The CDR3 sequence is CASSSPGTPANYGYTF. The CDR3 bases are TGTGCCAGCAGTTCGCCCGGGACACCAGCTAACTATGGCTACACCTTC.

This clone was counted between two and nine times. CDR3 loop: CASSVGRGLAGDTQYF. DNA of the CDR3: TGTGCCAGCAGCGTGGGGAGGGGGCTAGCGGGAGATACGCAGTATTTT. The V and J genes are TRBV9 and TRBJ2-3; weak D call: TRBD2 (8 bases). Between the trimmed V and J ends, which lost 2 bases and 5 bases, there was a span of 18 bases. CDR3 length: 16 amino acids. Per the germline V gene, CDR1 is SGDLS and CDR2 is YYNGEE.

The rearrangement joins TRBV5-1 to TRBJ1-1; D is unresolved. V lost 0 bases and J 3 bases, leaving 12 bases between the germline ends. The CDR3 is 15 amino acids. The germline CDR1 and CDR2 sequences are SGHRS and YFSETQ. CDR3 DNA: TGCGCCAGCAGCTTGGCCCCGGGTTTTGACACTGAAGCTTTCTTT. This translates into CASSLAPGFDTEAFF.

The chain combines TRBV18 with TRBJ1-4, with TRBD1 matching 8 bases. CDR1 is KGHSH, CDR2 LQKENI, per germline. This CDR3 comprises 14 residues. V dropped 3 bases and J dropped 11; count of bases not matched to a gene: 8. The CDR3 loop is CASSPDRGYGKLFF. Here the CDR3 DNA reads TGTGCCAGCTCACCCGACAGGGGATATGGGAAACTGTTTTTT.

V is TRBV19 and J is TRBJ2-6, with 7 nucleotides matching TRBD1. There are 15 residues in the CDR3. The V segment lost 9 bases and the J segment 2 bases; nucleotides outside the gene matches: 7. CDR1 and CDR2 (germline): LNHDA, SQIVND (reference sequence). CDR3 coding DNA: TGTGCCAGCAGCCTTCAGGGGGCTGGGGCCAACGTCCTGACTTTC. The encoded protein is CASSLQGAGANVLTF.

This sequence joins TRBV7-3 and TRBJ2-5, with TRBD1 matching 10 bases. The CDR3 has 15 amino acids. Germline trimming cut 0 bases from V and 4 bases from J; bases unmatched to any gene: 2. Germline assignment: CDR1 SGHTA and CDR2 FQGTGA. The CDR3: CASSLTRDRGETQYF. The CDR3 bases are TGTGCCAGCAGCTTAACCCGGGACAGGGGAGAGACCCAGTACTTC. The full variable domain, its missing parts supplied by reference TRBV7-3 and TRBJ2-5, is GAGVSQTPSNKVTEKGKYVELRCDPISGHTALYWYRQSLGQGPEFLIYFQGTGAADDSGLPNDRFFAVRPEGSVSTLKIQRTERGDSAVYLCASSLTRDRGETQYFGPGTRLLVL.

CDR3 nucleotide sequence: TGTGCCAGCAAATTCAAATACGGCGGAGATTCCTACGAGCAGTACTTC. Amino acid sequence: CASKFKYGGDSYEQYF. The J gene is TRBJ2-7, the V gene TRBV27; D ambiguous. The CDR3 is 16 amino acids. V dropped 7 bases and J dropped 1 base, with 20 bases sitting between them. Germline V gene data show CDR1 as MNHEY and CDR2 as SMNVEV (reference sequence).

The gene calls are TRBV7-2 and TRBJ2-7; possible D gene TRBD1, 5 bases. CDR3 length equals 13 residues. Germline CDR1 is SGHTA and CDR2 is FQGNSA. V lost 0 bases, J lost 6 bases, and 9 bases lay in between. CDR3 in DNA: TGTGCCAGCAGCTTAGCAGGGGCCGGCGAGCAGTACTTC. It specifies CASSLAGAGEQYF.

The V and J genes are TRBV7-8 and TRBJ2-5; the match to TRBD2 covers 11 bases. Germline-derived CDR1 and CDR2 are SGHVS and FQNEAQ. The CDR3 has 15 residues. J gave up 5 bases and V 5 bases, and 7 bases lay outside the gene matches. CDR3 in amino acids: CASSHLAGGGETQYF. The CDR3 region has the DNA TGTGCCAGCAGCCATCTAGCGGGGGGCGGGGAGACCCAGTACTTC. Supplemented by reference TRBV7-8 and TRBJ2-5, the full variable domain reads GAGVSQSPRYKVAKRGQDVALRCDPISGHVSLFWYQQALGQGPEFLTYFQNEAQLDKSGLPSDRFFAERPEGSVSTLKIQRTQQEDSAVYLCASSHLAGGGETQYFGPGTRLLVL.

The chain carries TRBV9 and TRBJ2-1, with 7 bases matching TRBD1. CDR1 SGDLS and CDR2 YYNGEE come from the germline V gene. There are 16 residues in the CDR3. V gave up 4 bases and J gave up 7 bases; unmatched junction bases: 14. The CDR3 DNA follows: TGTGCCAGCAGCCCACCGACAGGGTTGCTAATGAATGAGCAGTTCTTC. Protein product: CASSPPTGLLMNEQFF. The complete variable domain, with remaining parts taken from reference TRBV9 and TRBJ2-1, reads DSGVTQTPKHLITATGQRVTLRCSPRSGDLSVYWYQQSLDQGLQFLIQYYNGEERAKGNILERFSAQQFPDLHSELNLSSLELGDSALYFCASSPPTGLLMNEQFFGPGTRLTVL.

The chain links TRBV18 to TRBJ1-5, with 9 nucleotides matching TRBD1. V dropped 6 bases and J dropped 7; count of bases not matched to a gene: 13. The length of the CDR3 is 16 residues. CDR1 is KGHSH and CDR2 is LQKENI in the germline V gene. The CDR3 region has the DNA TGTGCCAGCTCCCCAGTATCACAGGGGGCTAGACAGCCCCAGCATTTT. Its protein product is CASSPVSQGARQPQHF.

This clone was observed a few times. In DNA, the CDR3 is TGTGCCAGCAGCTTATGGACAGGGGGCACAGATACGCAGTATTTT. It specifies CASSLWTGGTDTQYF. This rearrangement joins TRBV7-2 to TRBJ2-3, with 9 bases that match TRBD1. The ends lost 2 bases at V and 1 base at J; junction bases unmatched: 1. Germline V gene data show CDR1 as SGHTA and CDR2 as FQGNSA. This CDR3 has 15 amino acids.

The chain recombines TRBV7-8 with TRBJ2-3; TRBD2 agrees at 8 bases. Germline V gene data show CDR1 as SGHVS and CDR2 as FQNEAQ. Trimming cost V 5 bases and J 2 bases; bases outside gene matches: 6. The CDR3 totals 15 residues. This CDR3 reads CASSLIGGATDTQYF. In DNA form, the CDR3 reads TGTGCCAGCAGCCTAATCGGGGGGGCCACAGATACGCAGTATTTT.

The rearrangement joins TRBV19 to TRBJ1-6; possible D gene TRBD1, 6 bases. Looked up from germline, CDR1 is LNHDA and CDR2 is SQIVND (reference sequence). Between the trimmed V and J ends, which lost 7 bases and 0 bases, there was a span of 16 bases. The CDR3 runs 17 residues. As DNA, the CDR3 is TGTGCCAGTAATGGACAGTTTGGTAGCTCCTATAATTCACCCCTCCACTTT. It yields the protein CASNGQFGSSYNSPLHF.

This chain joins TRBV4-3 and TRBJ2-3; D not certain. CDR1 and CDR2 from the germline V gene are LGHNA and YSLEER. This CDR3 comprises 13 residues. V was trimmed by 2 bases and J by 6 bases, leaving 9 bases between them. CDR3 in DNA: TGCGCCAGCAGCCAAAACTCATGGGATACGCAGTATTTT. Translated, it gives CASSQNSWDTQYF.

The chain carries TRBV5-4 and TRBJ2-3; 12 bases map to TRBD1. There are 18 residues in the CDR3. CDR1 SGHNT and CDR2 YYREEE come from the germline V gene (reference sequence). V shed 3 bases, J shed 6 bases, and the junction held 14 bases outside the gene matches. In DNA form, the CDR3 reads TGTGCCAGCAGCTCGAGACTTAGGGGACAGGGGGCTTTGGATACGCAGTATTTT. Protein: CASSSRLRGQGALDTQYF. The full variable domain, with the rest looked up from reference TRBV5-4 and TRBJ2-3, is ETGVTQSPTHLIKTRGQQVTLRCSSQSGHNTVSWYQQALGQGPQFIFQYYREEENGRGNFPPRFSGLQFPNYSSELNVNALELDDSALYLCASSSRLRGQGALDTQYFGPGTRLTVL.

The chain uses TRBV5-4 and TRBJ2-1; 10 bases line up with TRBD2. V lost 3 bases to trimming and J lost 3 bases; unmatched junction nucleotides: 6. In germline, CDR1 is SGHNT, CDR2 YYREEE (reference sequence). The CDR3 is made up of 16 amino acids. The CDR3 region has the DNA TGTGCCAGCAGCTCCCGAGGGACTAGCGACTACAATGAGCAGTTCTTC. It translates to CASSSRGTSDYNEQFF.

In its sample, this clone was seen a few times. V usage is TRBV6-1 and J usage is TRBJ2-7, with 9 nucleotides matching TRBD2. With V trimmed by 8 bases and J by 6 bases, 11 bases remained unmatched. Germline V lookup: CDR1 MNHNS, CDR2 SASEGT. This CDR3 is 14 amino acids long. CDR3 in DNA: TGTGCCAGCGGGGGACTTCTGCGGGGGGGCGAGCAGTACTTC. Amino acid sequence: CASGGLLRGGEQYF.

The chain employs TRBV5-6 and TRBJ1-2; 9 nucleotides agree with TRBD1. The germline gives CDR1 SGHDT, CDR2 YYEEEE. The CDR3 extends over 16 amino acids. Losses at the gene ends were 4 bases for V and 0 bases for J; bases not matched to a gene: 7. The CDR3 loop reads CASSTPGQGTNYGYTF. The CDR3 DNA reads TGTGCCAGCAGCACCCCCGGACAGGGGACTAACTATGGCTACACCTTC.

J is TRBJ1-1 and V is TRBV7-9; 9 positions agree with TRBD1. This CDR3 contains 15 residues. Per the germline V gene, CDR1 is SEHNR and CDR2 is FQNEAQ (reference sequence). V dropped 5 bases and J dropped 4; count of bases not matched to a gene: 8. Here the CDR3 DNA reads TGTGCCAGCAGCGGGACAGGGAATCTCGGCACTGAAGCTTTCTTT. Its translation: CASSGTGNLGTEAFF.

The CDR3 sequence is CASSGRLAGGHYEQYF. The DNA of the CDR3 is TGTGCCAGCAGTGGCCGACTAGCGGGAGGGCACTACGAGCAGTACTTC. The rearrangement joins TRBV6-4 to TRBJ2-7; 14 bases map to TRBD2. Germline V lookup: CDR1 MRHNA, CDR2 SNTAGT. The J segment lost 3 bases and the V segment lost 4 bases, leaving 5 bases of the junction unmatched. CDR3 length equals 16 residues.